These 7 T cell receptor beta chains were sequenced from one sample in a study of metastatic and nonmetastatic thyroid tumors. TCRdb re-clonotyped the PCR reads through MiXCR. The sample lists about 30,000 clones; roughly 17% were seen once. Ahead of thyroid surgery, no patient had received treatment of any kind. Sequencing used blood. These TCRs come from a female donor with papillary thyroid cancer or a benign thyroid nodule (not recorded which). Some clones in this sample may be carry-over from other donors' samples.

This clone was observed many times. This chain links TRBV25-1 with TRBJ2-5, with 9 bases identical to TRBD1. Germline CDR1 and CDR2: MGHDK and SYGVNS. The trim removed 1 base at V and 2 bases at J, leaving 5 bases unmatched. The CDR3 extends over 16 amino acids. CDR3: CASSELGTGLQETQYF. The CDR3 DNA reads TGTGCCAGCAGTGAATTGGGGACAGGGTTACAAGAGACCCAGTACTTC.

There are a few counts of this clone. The V gene is TRBV6-2 or TRBV6-3, the J gene TRBJ1-1, with D unresolved. CDR3 length: 11 residues. The germline V and J ends were trimmed by 5 bases and 6 bases, with 7 bases remaining between them. The V gene's germline CDR1 is MNHEY and CDR2 SVGEGT. The CDR3 DNA sequence: TGTGCCAGCAGTAACCCCGCTGAAGCTTTCTTT. Its translation is CASSNPAEAFF.

Only a few counts were recorded for this clone. A junction boundary mismatches the germline segment, possibly from a read error. This chain joins TRBV6-1 and TRBJ2-1; D remains ambiguous. The length of the CDR3 is 14 residues. Germline V gene data show CDR1 as MNHNS and CDR2 as SASEGT. CDR3 DNA sequence: TGTGCCAGCATTGAAGCATACTGGATGGTCGAGCAGTTCTTC. Translated: CASIEAYWMVEQFF.

This clone was found a few times. Sequence at one end of the junction differs from germline and may be a read error. The chain uses TRBV28 and TRBJ1-2; 10 nucleotides match TRBD1. The V gene's germline CDR1 is MDHEN and CDR2 SYDVKM. The CDR3 contains 15 residues. The CDR3 reads CASSTSGTGAYCYTF. DNA for the CDR3: TGTGCCAGCAGTACGTCCGGGACAGGGGCCTATTGCTACACCTTC.

This clone has a count of ten or more. V usage is TRBV11-3 and J usage is TRBJ1-1, with D perhaps TRBD1 (5 bases). V lost 10 bases and J lost 1, with 10 bases in between. The CDR3 runs 12 residues. Germline CDR1 SGHNT, CDR2 YENEEA. CDR3 loop: CATAGGNTEAFF. CDR3 in DNA: TGTGCCACTGCCGGGGGGAACACTGAAGCTTTCTTT.

This clone was detected ten times or more. The chain employs TRBV20-1 and TRBJ2-7; the match to TRBD2 covers 8 bases. After removal of 5 bases from V and 8 bases from J, the junction contained 5 bases not matched to a gene. The CDR3 consists of 11 residues. Germline CDR1 is DFQATT and CDR2 is SNEGSKA (reference sequence). CDR3 sequence: CSAPTSAQQYF. The CDR3 DNA reads TGCAGTGCTCCGACTAGCGCGCAGCAGTACTTC.

For the CDR3, the DNA is TGTGCCACCAGCAGGGAATACTACGAGCAGTACTTC. Translating gives CATSREYYEQYF. V usage is TRBV15 and J usage is TRBJ2-7; D uncertain. CDR3 length equals 12 residues. V was shortened by 3 bases and J by 3 bases, with 6 bases between the two germline ends. Germline V lookup: CDR1 LNHNV, CDR2 YYDKDF (reference sequence). Using reference TRBV15 and TRBJ2-7 for the parts outside the CDR3, the full variable domain is DAMVIQNPRYQVTQFGKPVTLSCSQTLNHNVMYWYQQKSSQAPKLLFHYYDKDFNNEADTPDNFQSRRPNTSFCFLDIRSPGLGDTAMYLCATSREYYEQYFGPGTRLTVT.